This TCR beta chain was found in a study of T cell responses to AZD1222 COVID-19 vaccine. Study conclusions and caveats: Spike-spanning, vaccine-associated CD4 TCRs were dominant at 160-218 and 743-854. Donors were largely white British and mainly female; clonal diversity was possibly underestimated.

TCRdb keeps only in-frame clones here, not all; method: immunoSEQ multiplex PCR. This table holds some 64,000 clones, under 95% found once. Inclusive of both ends, the CDR3 amounts to 14 amino acids. The germline V gene has CDR1 MDHEN and CDR2 SYDVKM. Points on this clone: Its antigen remains unknown. Because the CDR3's place on the DNA is in doubt, the DNA is left out and the CDR3 is given as listed by TCRdb.

The chain has TRBV28 and TRBJ1-4. Material: peripheral blood, obtained 28 days after the second dose of the MenACWY control vaccine. This TCR derives from an adult who received the MenACWY meningococcal vaccine as a control. The CDR3 reads CASSSSGGVEKLFF.